The clone carrying this T cell receptor beta chain was seen a handful of times. The target antigen is unknown. This sample is drawn from a study of T-cell reconstitution after alpha-beta-depleted transplantation in children. The library targeted TCRbeta and was prepared with unique molecular identifiers. TCRdb fed the PCR reads into MiXCR, producing one record per CDR3 protein. Counted here are about 980,000 distinct CDR3 sequences, less than 30% occurring once; the ten biggest clones make up 28%. General study points: From surviving recipient T cells and thymic progenitors came the high day-60 TCRbeta diversity observed in some patients. One year post-transplant, T-cell counts and diversity were largely derived from T cells produced anew. About two months after transplant, alpha-beta T cells reportedly came from several hundred expanded graft clones.

The sample here was PBMCs, mostly from graft donor cells, taken 360 days after TCRalphabeta/CD19-depleted stem cell transplant. This receptor was obtained from a boy younger than two who had a stem cell transplant for SCID, so the T cells may come from the graft donor.

CDR3 nucleotides: TGTGCCAGCAGCTTAGATGGACAGGGGGAGTCCAATGAGCAGTTCTTC. The encoded protein is CASSLDGQGESNEQFF. V usage is TRBV11-1 and J usage is TRBJ2-1, with 10 bases fitting TRBD1. The CDR3 loop spans 16 amino acids. With 1 base clipped from V and 6 bases from J, the junction kept 6 bases outside the gene matches. Germline V CDR1 and CDR2: SGHAT, FQDESV (reference sequence).